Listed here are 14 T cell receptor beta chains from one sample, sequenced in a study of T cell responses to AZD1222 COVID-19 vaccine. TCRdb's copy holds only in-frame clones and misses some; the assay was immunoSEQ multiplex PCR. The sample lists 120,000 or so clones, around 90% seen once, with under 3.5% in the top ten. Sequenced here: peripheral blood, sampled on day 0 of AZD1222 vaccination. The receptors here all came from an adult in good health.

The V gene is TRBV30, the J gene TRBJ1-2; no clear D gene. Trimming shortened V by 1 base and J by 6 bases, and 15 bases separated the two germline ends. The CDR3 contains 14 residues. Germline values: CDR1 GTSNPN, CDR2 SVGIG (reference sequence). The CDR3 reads CAWSDSPGRDGYTF. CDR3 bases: TGTGCCTGGAGTGATTCACCTGGGCGTGATGGCTACACCTTC.

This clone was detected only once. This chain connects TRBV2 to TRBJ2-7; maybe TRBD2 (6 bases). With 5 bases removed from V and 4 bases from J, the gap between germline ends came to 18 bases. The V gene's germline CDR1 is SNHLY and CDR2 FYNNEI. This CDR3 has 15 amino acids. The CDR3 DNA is TGTGCCAGCAGTTCCGCCTTAGGAGGGTGGTACGAGCAGTACTTC. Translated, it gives CASSSALGGWYEQYF.

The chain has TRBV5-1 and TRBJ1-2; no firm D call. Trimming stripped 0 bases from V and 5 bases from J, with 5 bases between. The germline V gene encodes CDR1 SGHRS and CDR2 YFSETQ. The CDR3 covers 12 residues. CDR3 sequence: CASSLGLYGYTF. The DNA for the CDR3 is TGCGCCAGCAGCTTGGGACTATATGGCTACACCTTC.

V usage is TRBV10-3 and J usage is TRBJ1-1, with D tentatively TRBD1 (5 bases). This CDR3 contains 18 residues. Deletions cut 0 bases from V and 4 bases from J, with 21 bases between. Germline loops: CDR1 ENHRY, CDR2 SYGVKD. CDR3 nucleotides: TGTGCCATCAGTGAGTCCGACAGCTTTCGAAGTATATTCACTGAAGCTTTCTTT. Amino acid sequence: CAISESDSFRSIFTEAFF.

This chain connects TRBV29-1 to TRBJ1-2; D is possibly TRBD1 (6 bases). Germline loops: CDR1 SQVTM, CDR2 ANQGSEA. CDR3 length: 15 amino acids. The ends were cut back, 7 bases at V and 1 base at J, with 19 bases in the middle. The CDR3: CSAAKGGAHNYGYTF. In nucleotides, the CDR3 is TGCAGCGCCGCGAAAGGGGGGGCGCATAACTATGGCTACACCTTC. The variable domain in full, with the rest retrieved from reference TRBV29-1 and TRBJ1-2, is SAVISQKPSRDICQRGTSLTIQCQVDSQVTMMFWYRQQPGQSLTLIATANQGSEATYESGFVIDKFPISRPNLTFSTLTVSNMSPEDSSIYLCSAAKGGAHNYGYTFGSGTRLTVV.

The CDR3 coding sequence is TGTGCCAGCAGCGTACCCGGAGGCTACACCTTC. Encoded protein: CASSVPGGYTF. V is TRBV9 and J is TRBJ1-2; D uncertain. The V gene lost 1 base and the J gene lost 8 bases, with 6 bases spanning the gap. The CDR3 length is 11 residues. Per germline, CDR1 SGDLS and CDR2 YYNGEE.

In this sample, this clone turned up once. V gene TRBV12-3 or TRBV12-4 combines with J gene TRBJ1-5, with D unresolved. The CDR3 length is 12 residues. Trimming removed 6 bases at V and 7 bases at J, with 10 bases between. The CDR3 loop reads CASSSPLQPQHF. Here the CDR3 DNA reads TGTGCCAGCAGCTCTCCCCTACAGCCCCAGCATTTT.

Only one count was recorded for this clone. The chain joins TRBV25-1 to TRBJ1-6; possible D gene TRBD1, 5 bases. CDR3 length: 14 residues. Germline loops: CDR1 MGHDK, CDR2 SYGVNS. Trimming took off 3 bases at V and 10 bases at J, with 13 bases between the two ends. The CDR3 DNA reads TGTGCCAGCAGTGACGGCAGGGTCAACTCACCCCTCCACTTT. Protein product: CASSDGRVNSPLHF.

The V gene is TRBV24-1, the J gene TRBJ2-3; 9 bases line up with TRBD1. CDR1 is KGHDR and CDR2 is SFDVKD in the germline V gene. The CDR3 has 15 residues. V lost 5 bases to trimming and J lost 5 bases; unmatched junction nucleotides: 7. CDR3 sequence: CATSGLGTGIDTQYF. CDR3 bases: TGTGCCACCAGTGGCTTGGGGACAGGGATAGATACGCAGTATTTT.

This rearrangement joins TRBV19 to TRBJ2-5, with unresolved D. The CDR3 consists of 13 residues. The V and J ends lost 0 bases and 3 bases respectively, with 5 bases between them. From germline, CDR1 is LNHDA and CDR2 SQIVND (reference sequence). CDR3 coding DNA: TGTGCCAGTAGTATAGACATTGAAGAGACCCAGTACTTC. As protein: CASSIDIEETQYF. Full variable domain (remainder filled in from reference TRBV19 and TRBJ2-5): DGGITQSPKYLFRKEGQNVTLSCEQNLNHDAMYWYRQDPGQGLRLIYYSQIVNDFQKGDIAEGYSVSREKKESFPLTVTSAQKNPTAFYLCASSIDIEETQYFGPGTRLLVL.

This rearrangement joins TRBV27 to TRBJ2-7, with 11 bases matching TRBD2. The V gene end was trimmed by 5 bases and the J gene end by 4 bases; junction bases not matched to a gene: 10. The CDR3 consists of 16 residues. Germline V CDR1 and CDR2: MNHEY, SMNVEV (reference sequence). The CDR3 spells CASSPWRGLADYEQYF. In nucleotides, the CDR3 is TGTGCCAGCAGTCCTTGGAGGGGACTAGCGGATTACGAGCAGTACTTC.

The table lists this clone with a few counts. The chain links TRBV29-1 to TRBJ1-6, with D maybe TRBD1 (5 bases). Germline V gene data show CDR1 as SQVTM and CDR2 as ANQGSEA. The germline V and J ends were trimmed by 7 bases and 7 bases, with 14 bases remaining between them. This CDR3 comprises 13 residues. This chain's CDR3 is CSARDAPNSPLHF. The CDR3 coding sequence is TGCAGCGCCCGGGACGCACCGAATTCACCCCTCCACTTT.

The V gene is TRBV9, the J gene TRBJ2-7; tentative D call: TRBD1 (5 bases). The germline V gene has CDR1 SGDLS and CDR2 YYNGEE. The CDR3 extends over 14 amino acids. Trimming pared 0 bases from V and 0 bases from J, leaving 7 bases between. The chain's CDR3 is CASSVADSSYEQYF. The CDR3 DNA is TGTGCCAGCAGCGTAGCTGACAGCTCCTACGAGCAGTACTTC.

The CDR3 DNA is TGCGCCAGCAGCCTGGACCTAGCGGGAGGGGGTGAGCAGTTCTTC. This sequence encodes CASSLDLAGGGEQFF. The chain carries TRBV5-1 and TRBJ2-1; 12 bases line up with TRBD2. There are 15 residues in the CDR3. CDR1 is SGHRS, CDR2 YFSETQ, per germline. After removal of 4 bases from V and 9 bases from J, the junction contained 8 bases not matched to a gene.